This TCR beta chain was found in a study of T-cell memory formation after mild COVID-19. Study details: In these data, TCR clusters were largely donor specific. Study findings and constraints: Pre-infection memory showed some responding clones, and this suggested that cross-reactive memory joined. Shrinking CD4+ clones were chiefly CM and EM; CD8+ ones were chiefly EMRA.

Germline V gene lookup returns CDR1 MNHEY and CDR2 SVGEGT. The CDR3 runs 15 residues. Deletions cut 5 bases from V and 0 bases from J, with 14 bases between. This clonotype has more than one count but fewer than ten. Its antigen is unknown. Each CDR3 protein is one row after TCRdb ran MiXCR on the 5' RACE reads. The sample lists around 340,000 distinct CDR3 sequences, about 16% seen once, with approximately 20% in the top ten. The chain uses TRBV6-2 or TRBV6-3 and TRBJ2-7; no firm D call. This receptor was obtained from a young man who had mild COVID-19 (a few samples of this study predate the infection). Cell type and time point are not known. The sequenced sample was PBMCs or a T cell subset sorted from them (not recorded which). The CDR3 region is CASSTPEEYSYEQYV. CDR3 DNA: TGTGCCAGCAGTACCCCTGAGGAGTACTCCTACGAGCAGTACGTC.